The 10 T cell receptor beta chains in this list originate from one sample, sequenced in a study of control samples from healthy donors and cancer patients. Only in-frame clones appear in the TCRdb table, and some are missing; sequencing was by immunoSEQ multiplex PCR. The repertoire holds under 150,000 clones, with about nine tenths as singletons. The sample comprised blood. These receptors were collected from a young man in good health.

The chain is built from TRBV2 and TRBJ2-4, with TRBD1 as a possible D gene (6 bases). This CDR3 contains 14 residues. From germline, CDR1 is SNHLY and CDR2 FYNNEI. Trimming shortened V by 3 bases and J by 4 bases, and 10 bases separated the two germline ends. The DNA for the CDR3 is TGTGCCAGCAGTGACGGGCAGGGGAAAAACATTCAGTACTTC. Amino acids: CASSDGQGKNIQYF.

The chain joins TRBV7-9 to TRBJ2-1, with TRBD2 matching 8 bases. The CDR3 has 19 amino acids. From germline, CDR1 is SEHNR and CDR2 FQNEAQ (reference sequence). The J segment lost 0 bases and the V segment lost 4 bases, leaving 14 bases of the junction unmatched. The CDR3 protein is CASSSSFSGLGSSYNEQFF. The CDR3 bases are TGTGCCAGCAGCTCATCCTTCTCGGGACTAGGGAGCTCCTACAATGAGCAGTTCTTC.

This chain links TRBV11-2 with TRBJ2-2, with 7 bases lining up with TRBD2. Per the germline V gene, CDR1 is SGHAT and CDR2 is FQNNGV. Losses at the gene ends were 2 bases for V and 6 bases for J; bases not matched to a gene: 9. This CDR3 contains 16 residues. The CDR3 loop is CASSLQRGSLSGELFF. Written as DNA, the CDR3 is TGTGCCAGCAGCTTACAACGCGGGAGTTTATCCGGGGAGCTGTTTTTT.

V is TRBV25-1 and J is TRBJ2-3; TRBD2 agrees at 12 bases. The germline gives CDR1 MGHDK, CDR2 SYGVNS. The junction had 15 bases not matched to a gene; V was cut back by 5 bases and J by 6 bases. The length of the CDR3 is 18 residues. The CDR3 protein is CASSSPGLAGLSWDTQYF. The CDR3 DNA reads TGTGCCAGCAGTTCCCCGGGACTAGCGGGTTTGAGTTGGGATACGCAGTATTTT.

The chain combines TRBV2 with TRBJ1-1; no clear D. V lost 9 bases and J 2 bases, leaving 10 bases between the germline ends. The germline V gene encodes CDR1 SNHLY and CDR2 FYNNEI. The CDR3 length is 12 residues. CDR3 sequence (DNA): TGTGCCAGGGAGTCACCTAACACTGAAGCTTTCTTT. Translating gives CARESPNTEAFF.

This chain links TRBV7-2 with TRBJ2-7; 9 bases are shared with TRBD1. Germline CDR1 SGHTA, CDR2 FQGNSA. V lost 5 bases to trimming and J lost 2 bases; unmatched junction nucleotides: 4. The CDR3 extends over 14 amino acids. CDR3 sequence (DNA): TGTGCCAGCAGCCCACACAGGGGGCCCTACGAGCAGTACTTC. It specifies CASSPHRGPYEQYF.

V and J are TRBV2 and TRBJ2-1, with 9 nucleotides matching TRBD2. Looked up from germline, CDR1 is SNHLY and CDR2 is FYNNEI. The CDR3 length is 13 residues. J gave up 10 bases and V 4 bases, and 5 bases lay outside the gene matches. The CDR3 DNA follows: TGTGCCAGCAGTGTAAGGCTAGCGGGGGAGCAGTTCTTC. Protein product: CASSVRLAGEQFF. Full variable domain (rest looked up from reference TRBV2 and TRBJ2-1): EPEVTQTPSHQVTQMGQEVILRCVPISNHLYFYWYRQILGQKVEFLVSFYNNEISEKSEIFDDQFSVERPDGSNFTLKIRSTKLEDSAMYFCASSVRLAGEQFFGPGTRLTVL.

The sample holds a few counts of this clone. Distinct nucleotide sequences in the sample also encode this CDR3. The chain links TRBV3-1 (or the pseudogene TRBV3-2) to TRBJ2-5; either TRBD1 or TRBD2 may supply D (5 bases each). The CDR3 is 14 amino acids. Trimming removed 4 bases from V and 1 base from J, with 10 bases in between. The germline V gene encodes CDR1 LGHDT and CDR2 YNNKEL (reference sequence). The CDR3 DNA reads as TGTGCCAGCAGCCTTCAGGGACCCCAAGAGACCCAGTACTTC. It specifies CASSLQGPQETQYF.

J is TRBJ2-2 and V is TRBV2, with TRBD2 matching over 7 bases. CDR1 and CDR2 (germline): SNHLY, FYNNEI. The CDR3 is 15 residues long. The J segment lost 5 bases and the V segment lost 4 bases, leaving 7 bases of the junction unmatched. The CDR3 DNA follows: TGTGCCAGCAGTGTCCTCCTAGCGGTGACCGGGGAGCTGTTTTTT. This encodes CASSVLLAVTGELFF.

The chain carries TRBV6-5 and TRBJ2-5; 10 nucleotides align to TRBD2. CDR1 and CDR2 (germline): MNHEY, SVGAGI. This CDR3 contains 14 residues. Unmatched junction bases numbered 6, after V lost 6 bases and J lost 5 bases. CDR3: CASRGAGGSETQYF. CDR3 nucleotides: TGTGCCAGCAGGGGAGCGGGAGGGTCGGAGACCCAGTACTTC.